A selection of T cell receptor beta chains follows, all from one sample in a study of blood T cell repertoires in COVID-19. TCRdb's copy holds only in-frame clones and misses some; the assay was immunoSEQ multiplex PCR. The sample includes about 220,000 clones, more than 80% of them seen just once. Sample: PBMCs or T cells enriched from blood (not recorded which). The receptors stem from a woman between 35 and 50 years old with acute COVID-19. CDR3s include the opening cysteine and the closing phenylalanine or tryptophan. The D gene is left open where the match is weak. Only some rows state a clone size, as once, few, many or a class for expanded clones.

>TRBV5-1|TRBJ1-1|-|-
CASSLADAGTEAFF
TGCGCCAGCAGCTTGGCCGATGCAGGAACTGAAGCTTTCTTT
>TRBV28|TRBJ2-3|-|TRBD2
CASSLWSGGGTDTQYF
TGTGCCAGCAGTTTATGGAGCGGGGGGGGCACAGATACGCAGTATTTT
>TRBV2|TRBJ1-2|-|TRBD1
CASRQGTPGGYTF
TGTGCCAGCAGACAGGGGACCCCGGGAGGCTACACCTTC
>TRBV6-2/TRBV6-3|TRBJ2-7|-|-
CASSILFYEQYF
TGTGCCAGCAGTATCCTCTTTTACGAGCAGTACTTC
>TRBV2|TRBJ1-1|-|-
CASKMSGVNTEAFF
TGTGCCAGCAAAATGTCAGGGGTTAACACTGAAGCTTTCTTT
>TRBV9|TRBJ1-6|-|TRBD1
CASSVEGTGISNSPLHF
TGTGCCAGCAGCGTAGAGGGGACAGGGATAAGTAATTCACCCCTCCACTTT
>TRBV19|TRBJ1-1|-|-
CASSIITRDTEAFF
TGTGCCAGTAGTATAATTACTCGGGACACTGAAGCTTTCTTT
>TRBV6-4|TRBJ2-1|-|-
CASSPTGSSYNEQFF
TGTGCCAGCAGTCCTACAGGGAGCTCCTACAATGAGCAGTTCTTC
>TRBV19|TRBJ1-5|-|-
CASSMGQNNQPQHF
TGTGCCAGCAGTATGGGCCAGAACAATCAGCCCCAGCATTTT
>TRBV7-3|TRBJ1-1|-|-
CASSLSAGPLNTEAFF
TGTGCCAGCAGCTTAAGTGCGGGGCCGCTGAACACTGAAGCTTTCTTT
>TRBV27|TRBJ1-1|-|-
CASSLFRGGNTEAFF
TGTGCCAGCAGTTTATTTCGGGGGGGGAACACTGAAGCTTTCTTT
>TRBV9|TRBJ1-5|-|TRBD1
CASSETGINQPQHF
TGTGCCAGCAGCGAGACAGGGATCAATCAGCCCCAGCATTTT
>TRBV5-6|TRBJ2-4|-|-
CASSKQDLAKNIQYF
TGTGCCAGCAGCAAACAGGATTTAGCCAAAAACATTCAGTACTTC
>TRBV29-1|TRBJ1-2|-|-
CSVVRGGYGYTF
TGCAGCGTTGTAAGGGGAGGCTATGGCTACACCTTC
>TRBV19|TRBJ2-1|once|-
CASSIIGWGEREQFF
TGTGCCAGTAGTATTATAGGATGGGGTGAGCGGGAGCAGTTCTTC
>TRBV12-5|TRBJ1-5|-|TRBD1
CASGYIGTGGNQPQHF
TGTGCTAGTGGTTACATAGGGACAGGAGGAAATCAGCCCCAGCATTTT
>TRBV5-4|TRBJ1-1|once|TRBD1
CASSRQGRSLETEAFF
TGTGCCAGCAGCAGACAGGGTCGCTCCCTGGAGACTGAAGCTTTCTTT
>TRBV9|TRBJ1-6|few|TRBD1
CASSVTGGNSPLHF
TGTGCCAGCAGCGTAACAGGGGGCAATTCACCCCTCCACTTT
>TRBV6-4|TRBJ2-5|-|-
CASSDIFRDKRETQYF
TGTGCCAGCAGTGACATCTTTCGGGACAAGCGGGAGACCCAGTACTTC
>TRBV6-1|TRBJ1-3|-|-
CASSELLAGNTIYF
TGTGCCAGCAGTGAATTGTTAGCTGGAAACACCATATATTTT
>TRBV4-1|TRBJ2-5|-|-
CASSQGEVGGLQETQYF
TGCGCCAGCAGCCAAGGTGAGGTCGGGGGATTACAAGAGACCCAGTACTTC
>TRBV6-6|TRBJ2-7|once|-
CASSYTGGAKPYEQYF
TGTGCCAGCAGTTACACTGGCGGGGCGAAGCCCTACGAGCAGTACTTC
>TRBV27|TRBJ2-1|-|TRBD2
CASSLALPSRGSSYNEQFF
TGTGCCAGCAGTCTAGCCCTTCCTTCGCGGGGGAGCTCCTACAATGAGCAGTTCTTC
>TRBV29-1|TRBJ1-2|-|-
CSALSPGTYGYTF
TGCAGCGCTCTTTCACCGGGGACTTATGGCTACACCTTC
>TRBV24-1|TRBJ1-4|-|TRBD1
CATSDPQRQGLATNEKLFF
TGTGCCACCAGTGACCCTCAAAGACAGGGCTTAGCAACTAATGAAAAACTGTTTTTT
>TRBV5-1|TRBJ1-2|-|TRBD1
CASSNGQAFYGYTF
TGCGCCAGCAGTAACGGACAGGCCTTCTATGGCTACACCTTC
>TRBV9|TRBJ2-2|-|TRBD1
CASSVRTGGTGELFF
TGTGCCAGCAGCGTTCGGACAGGAGGCACCGGGGAGCTGTTTTTT
>TRBV10-2|TRBJ1-1|-|-
CASRRGREYEAFF
TGCGCCAGCAGGAGAGGGCGGGAATATGAAGCTTTCTTT